This TCR beta chain was observed in a study of identifying expanded T cells in peripheral blood. The CDR3 extends over 12 amino acids. From germline, CDR1 is MDHEN and CDR2 SYDVKM. The V gene lost 8 bases and the J gene lost 3 bases, with 11 bases spanning the gap. Clones were sequenced by immunoSEQ multiplex PCR, and TCRdb holds only the in-frame ones, with some missing. The sample yields 60,000 to 80,000 clones, around 90% seen once. Sequenced: blood. This receptor was taken from a person aged 18 to 70 in good health. This chain links TRBV28 with TRBJ2-7; tentative D call: TRBD2 (5 bases). The CDR3 DNA reads as TGTGCCAGCCGGGCTGGGAGCTACGAGCAGTACTTC. Protein product: CASRAGSYEQYF. Complete variable domain (other parts from reference TRBV28 and TRBJ2-7): DVKVTQSSRYLVKRTGEKVFLECVQDMDHENMFWYRQDPGLGLRLIYFSYDVKMKEKGDIPEGYSVSREKKERFSLILESASTNQTSMYLCASRAGSYEQYFGPGTRLTVT.